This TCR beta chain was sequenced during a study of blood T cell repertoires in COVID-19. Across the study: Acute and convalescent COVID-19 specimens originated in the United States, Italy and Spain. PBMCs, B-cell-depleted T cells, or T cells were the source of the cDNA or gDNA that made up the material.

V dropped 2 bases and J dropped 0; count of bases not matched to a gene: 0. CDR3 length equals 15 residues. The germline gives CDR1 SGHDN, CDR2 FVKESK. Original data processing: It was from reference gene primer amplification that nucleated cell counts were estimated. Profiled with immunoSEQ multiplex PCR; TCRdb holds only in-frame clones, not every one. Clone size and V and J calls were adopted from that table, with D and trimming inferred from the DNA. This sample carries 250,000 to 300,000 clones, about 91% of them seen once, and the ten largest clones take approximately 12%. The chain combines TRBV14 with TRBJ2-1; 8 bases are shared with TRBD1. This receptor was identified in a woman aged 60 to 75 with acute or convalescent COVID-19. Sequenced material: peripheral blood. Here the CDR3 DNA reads TGTGCCAGCAGCCAAACAGGGGGCTCCTACAATGAGCAGTTCTTC. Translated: CASSQTGGSYNEQFF.